The clone carrying this T cell receptor beta chain registers medium-sized by frequency. What it binds is not known. The source of the sample is a study of T cell clusters in autoimmune cytopenias. Study conclusions and caveats: No cluster-lack signature appeared between secondary cytopenia and chronic lymphocytic leukemia patients, apparently due to lymphoma masking.

Each sample's input was roughly 270 ng genomic DNA, 30,000 to 45,000 genome equivalents. Multiplex touch-down PCR amplified TRB using TRB-A and TRB-B pools in one tube. TCRdb reprocessed the multiplex PCR reads; each CDR3 protein has one entry and no DNA is given. The specimen's table records thousands of distinct CDR3 sequences. Sequenced input: peripheral blood. This TCR was recovered from a human donor with an autoimmune cytopenia or autoimmune hepatitis (not recorded which).

CDR3: CASSLYPGGYNSPLHF. The chain has TRBV27 and TRBJ1-6. Per the germline V gene, CDR1 is MNHEY and CDR2 is SMNVEV (reference sequence). The CDR3 runs to 16 residues.